This T cell receptor beta chain was obtained from a study of siplizumab effects on memory and regulatory T cells. The assay was immunoSEQ multiplex PCR, and TCRdb's table has in-frame clones only and misses some. This table holds over 70,000 clones, roughly 94% found once. Germline values: CDR1 SNHLY, CDR2 FYNNEI. Trimming left V 0 bases short and J 4 bases short, with 18 bases between. The CDR3 consists of 18 residues. Sequencing was done on a sample of CD8+ T cells sorted from blood. The chain links TRBV2 to TRBJ2-2; D might be TRBD2 (6 bases). The receptor was derived from a human donor in good health. The CDR3 coding sequence is TGTGCCAGCAGTGAAGCTCCAGGCCTTGTGGGGGGCACCGGGGAGCTGTTTTTT. Its protein is CASSEAPGLVGGTGELFF.